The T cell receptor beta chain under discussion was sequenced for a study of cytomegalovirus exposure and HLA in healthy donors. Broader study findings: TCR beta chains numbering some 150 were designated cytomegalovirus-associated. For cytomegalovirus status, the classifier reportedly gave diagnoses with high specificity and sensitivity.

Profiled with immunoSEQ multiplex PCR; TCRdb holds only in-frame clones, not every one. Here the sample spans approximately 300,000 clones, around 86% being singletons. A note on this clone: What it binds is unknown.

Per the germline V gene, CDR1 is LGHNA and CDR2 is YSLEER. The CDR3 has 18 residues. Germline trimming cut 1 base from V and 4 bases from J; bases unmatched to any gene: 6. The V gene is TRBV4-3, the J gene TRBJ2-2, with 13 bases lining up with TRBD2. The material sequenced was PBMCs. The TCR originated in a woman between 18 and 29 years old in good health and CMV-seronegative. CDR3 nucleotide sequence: TGCGCCAGCAGCCAAGGGACTAGCGGGAGCTCCGGCACCGGGGAGCTGTTTTTT. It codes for CASSQGTSGSSGTGELFF.